The rows below give T cell receptor beta chains drawn from one sample of a study of blood T cell repertoires in COVID-19. Profiling relied on immunoSEQ multiplex PCR, and the TCRdb table lists in-frame clones only, not all of them. The sample yields a few hundred thousand clones, around 87% seen once. Sequenced: peripheral blood. These receptor sequences come from a woman aged 35 to 49 with COVID-19, enrolled during active disease. CDR3s include the opening cysteine and the closing phenylalanine or tryptophan. A D gene is named only where the DNA matches it firmly. Expanded clones are given a class, and other clones once, few, many or no size at all.

V gene	J gene	clone size	D gene	CDR3 DNA	CDR3 protein
TRBV9	TRBJ1-3	NA	NA	TGTGCCAGCAGCGTAGCCGGGGGGATCTCTGGAAACACCATATATTTT	CASSVAGGISGNTIYF
TRBV7-6	TRBJ2-2	NA	TRBD2	TGTGCCAGCAGCCCAAAATCCTTAGCGGGGGGACCTAACACCGGGGAGCTGTTTTTT	CASSPKSLAGGPNTGELFF
TRBV4-3	TRBJ1-2	NA	NA	TGCGCCAGCAGCCAAGATCTGTTAGTCTATGGCTACACCTTC	CASSQDLLVYGYTF
TRBV6-6	TRBJ2-1	NA	NA	TGTGCCAGCAGTCACACAGGGCCGGAGGAGCAGTTCTTC	CASSHTGPEEQFF
TRBV2	TRBJ2-7	NA	TRBD2	TGTGCCAGCAGAAGTAGCGGGAGTGACGAGCAGTACTTC	CASRSSGSDEQYF
TRBV28	TRBJ1-2	NA	NA	TGTGCCAGCAGTTCGGGTGGCTACACCTTC	CASSSGGYTF
TRBV7-9	TRBJ2-7	NA	TRBD2	TGTGCCAGCAGCCAAGTAGTACTAGCGGGGACCTCCTACGAGCAGTACTTC	CASSQVVLAGTSYEQYF
TRBV5-8	TRBJ2-1	NA	TRBD1	TGTGCCAGCAGCTCCGGGACAGGGACCTACAATGAGCAGTTCTTC	CASSSGTGTYNEQFF
TRBV12-3/TRBV12-4	TRBJ2-5	NA	NA	TGTGCCAGCAGACATGGAGGGAGAGAGACCCAGTACTTC	CASRHGGRETQYF
TRBV4-1	TRBJ2-1	NA	NA	TGCGCCAGCAGCCAAGATATGAGTGGTGGGCGGAGGAGCTCCTACAATGAGCAGTTCTTC	CASSQDMSGGRRSSYNEQFF
TRBV11-2	TRBJ2-7	NA	NA	TGTGCCAGCAGCTTACTCAGGGTTGGCGAGCAGTACTTC	CASSLLRVGEQYF
TRBV7-9	TRBJ2-6	NA	NA	TGTGCCAGCAGCTTAGATGGGATAGCGTTCTTCTCTGGGGCCAACGTCCTGACTTTC	CASSLDGIAFFSGANVLTF
TRBV28	TRBJ2-2	NA	TRBD1	TGTGCCAGCAGTTTTTGGGCAATCAGGGGGACCGGGGAGCTGTTTTTT	CASSFWAIRGTGELFF
TRBV6-5	TRBJ1-2	NA	NA	TGTGCCAGCAGTTACTATTTAGGGGACTATGGCTACACCTTC	CASSYYLGDYGYTF
TRBV11-2	TRBJ2-1	NA	NA	TGTGCCAGCAGCCTAGGAGTGTACAATGAGCAGTTCTTC	CASSLGVYNEQFF
TRBV4-3	TRBJ2-4	NA	NA	TGCGCCAGCAGCCAAGATTCGGCGGGCGTTCAGTACTTC	CASSQDSAGVQYF
TRBV2	TRBJ2-1	NA	NA	TGTGCCAGCAGTGAAGGCAGGGTACGGTTCTTC	CASSEGRVRFF
TRBV7-6	TRBJ2-5	NA	TRBD2	TGTGCCAGCAGCTTAGGGTGGACTAGCGGACTAGAGACCCAGTACTTC	CASSLGWTSGLETQYF
TRBV6-5	TRBJ1-4	NA	NA	TGTGCCAGCAGTTACTCTCAGGGTTCTAATGAAAAACTGTTTTTT	CASSYSQGSNEKLFF
TRBV9	TRBJ2-5	NA	TRBD1	TGTGCCAGCAGCGTAGGGGGCCAGGGGGCGCGGGAGACCCAGTACTTC	CASSVGGQGARETQYF
TRBV5-5	TRBJ2-7	NA	TRBD1	TGTGCCAGCAGCTCCCCGGGACAGGGGCTCTACGAGCAGTACTTC	CASSSPGQGLYEQYF
TRBV19	TRBJ1-2	NA	NA	TGTGCCAGTAGTTCCCCGGGAGGGGGTGATGGCTACACCTTC	CASSSPGGGDGYTF
TRBV14	TRBJ2-3	NA	NA	TGTGCCAGCAGCCAAGAAGAGGGATACACAGATACGCAGTATTTT	CASSQEEGYTDTQYF
TRBV28	TRBJ1-2	once	TRBD1	TGTGCCAGCAGTTTCCCGGACAGGGGTGGCTACACCTTC	CASSFPDRGGYTF
TRBV6-4	TRBJ2-7	NA	TRBD1	TGTGCCAGCAGTGGACAGGGGGGGATCTACGAGCAGTACTTC	CASSGQGGIYEQYF
TRBV7-8	TRBJ2-5	NA	TRBD1	TGTGCCAGCAGCTTGGACAGGGAAGAGACCCAGTACTTC	CASSLDREETQYF
TRBV18	TRBJ1-1	NA	TRBD1	TGTGCCAGCTCACTAACCGGGACAGGGGACACTGAAGCTTTCTTT	CASSLTGTGDTEAFF
TRBV19	TRBJ1-3	NA	NA	TGTGCCAGCGAGTCGGGAAACACCATATATTTT	CASESGNTIYF
TRBV29-1	TRBJ1-1	NA	TRBD1	TGCAGCGTTGACACAGGGGGGGCGGGCACTGAAGCTTTCTTT	CSVDTGGAGTEAFF